The rows below give T cell receptor beta chains drawn from one sample of a study of blood T cell repertoires in COVID-19. Data came from immunoSEQ multiplex PCR; TCRdb stores just in-frame clones and leaves some out. The table shows roughly 200,000 clones, with around 87% occurring only once. The sample consisted of peripheral blood. The receptor set was obtained from a man aged 35-49 years with active or convalescent COVID-19. The CDR3 runs from the conserved cysteine through the conserved F or W. Fields, in order: J gene, D gene, V gene, CDR3 DNA, CDR3 protein. A D gene is named only where the DNA matches it firmly.

>TRBJ1-1|NA|TRBV19
TGTGCCAGTAGTATCTCCCAGGGTGGCACTGAAGCTTTCTTT
CASSISQGGTEAFF
>TRBJ2-1|NA|TRBV6-1
TGTGCCAGCAGTGAGGAGGGGATGACCTACAATGAGCAGTTCTTC
CASSEEGMTYNEQFF
>TRBJ1-2|NA|TRBV20-1
TGCAGTGCTAGAGCTTCAGGATCCTACACCTTC
CSARASGSYTF
>TRBJ1-2|TRBD1|TRBV6-5
TGTGCCAGCAGTTTGACCGACAGGGCTTTCAATGGCTACACCTTC
CASSLTDRAFNGYTF
>TRBJ1-1|NA|TRBV5-1
TGCGCCAGCAGCTTGGGACATCGGGGCACTGAAGCTTTCTTT
CASSLGHRGTEAFF
>TRBJ1-2|NA|TRBV6-1
TGTGCCAGCAGTGAAAGTACAGGGATTAGCTATGGCTACACCTTC
CASSESTGISYGYTF
>TRBJ1-6|NA|TRBV5-1
TGCGCCAGCAGCTCTGAGACACTCTCCTATAATTCACCCCTCCACTTT
CASSSETLSYNSPLHF
>TRBJ1-1|TRBD1|TRBV5-8
TGTGCCAGCAGCTCACCATACAGGGGTCGGGTGGACACTGAAGCTTTCTTT
CASSSPYRGRVDTEAFF
>TRBJ2-6|NA|TRBV30
TGTGCCTGGAGACTGTTGTCTGGGGCCAACGTCCTGACTTTC
CAWRLLSGANVLTF
>TRBJ1-1|NA|TRBV4-1
TGCGCCAGCAGCCAAGGTGTAGGGAGGACTGAAGCTTTCTTT
CASSQGVGRTEAFF